This T cell receptor beta chain comes out of a study of T-cell reconstitution after alpha-beta-depleted transplantation in children (TCRdb year 2016). Regarding the study in general: Using TCR repertoire profiling, the study quantitatively followed how T-cell immune reconstitution unfolded in children after TCRalphabeta/CD19-depleted allogeneic hematopoietic cell transplantation.

The library came from PCR. Sequencing relied on an Illumina HiSeq 2500. TCR libraries were prepared with molecular barcoding, using unique molecular identifiers to normalize TCRbeta repertoire quantification. TCRdb cleaned the public reads at Q25 with fastp, built clones with MiXCR and kept in-frame beta chains. Duplicate CDR3 protein sequences are folded into a single record with the most common DNA and genes. The table for this sample lists 500,000 to 600,000 distinct CDR3 sequences; 32% of them were counted only once. 2% to 2.5% of the sample lies in the top ten. V drops 4 bases and J drops 7 bases, leaving 17 bases in between. Reading the germline V gene gives CDR1 SGHDT and CDR2 YYEEEE. The CDR3 starts with the cysteine, ends with the phenylalanine, and has 14 residues. The only DNA kept is the CDR3, 42 bases in frame from the first base. Comments on this clonotype: Its antigen remains unidentified. No quality values exist for individual bases; no much larger clone is one base distant.

The input for sequencing was PBMCs from the stem cell graft donor, taken from the stem cell graft. The TCR was taken from a human donor who donated a stem cell graft to a child with aplastic anemia. The chain is made from TRBV5-6 and TRBJ1-1; the D region possibly corresponds to TRBD1 (6 bases align). The DNA sequence is TGTGCCAGCAGCGTATCGAGGACAGCTCGTGAAGCTTTCTTT. Its amino acids are CASSVSRTAREAFF. Here the CDR3 is joined to the reference TRBV5-6 and TRBJ1-1 genes, and the full variable domain is: DAGVTQSPTHLIKTRGQQVTLRCSPKSGHDTVSWYQQALGQGPQFIFQYYEEEERQRGNFPDRFSGHQFPNYSSELNVNALLLGDSALYLCASSVSRTAREAFFGQGTRLTVV.